One and the same sample provided the 23 T cell receptor beta chains below, sequenced in a study of blood T cell repertoires in COVID-19. The method was immunoSEQ multiplex PCR; TCRdb's version includes in-frame clones alone and lacks a portion of them. The sample has over 15,000 clones; under 90% are singletons. The source material was peripheral blood. The receptors originated from a man of 80 years or more with acute or convalescent COVID-19.

The V call is TRBV7-9, the J call TRBJ1-2; TRBD1 agrees at 8 bases. J was trimmed by 7 bases and V by 5 bases; bases with no gene match: 18. Per the germline V gene, CDR1 is SEHNR and CDR2 is FQNEAQ (reference sequence). This CDR3 comprises 17 residues. In nucleotides, the CDR3 is TGTGCCAGCAGCCAACGGCTCGTTGACAGGGGAGGTTCTGGCTACACCTTC. This sequence encodes CASSQRLVDRGGSGYTF. The variable domain in full, with the rest retrieved from reference TRBV7-9 and TRBJ1-2, is DTGVSQNPRHKITKRGQNVTFRCDPISEHNRLYWYRQTLGQGPEFLTYFQNEAQLEKSRLLSDRFSAERPKGSFSTLEIQRTEQGDSAMYLCASSQRLVDRGGSGYTFGSGTRLTVV.

V usage is TRBV6-6 and J usage is TRBJ1-6; no clear D gene. Trimming shortened V by 8 bases and J by 1 base, and 3 bases separated the two germline ends. The CDR3 totals 12 residues. The V gene's germline CDR1 is MNHNY and CDR2 SVGAGI (reference sequence). CDR3 nucleotide sequence: TGTGCCAGCTCATCCTATAATTCACCCCTCCACTTT. Protein sequence: CASSSYNSPLHF.

The chain employs TRBV6-4 and TRBJ2-7; the match to TRBD2 covers 11 bases. Germline CDR1 and CDR2: MRHNA and SNTAGT. The length of the CDR3 is 17 residues. V lost 6 bases to trimming and J lost 2 bases; unmatched junction nucleotides: 12. CDR3: CASSRPLLAGAPYEQYF. The CDR3 nucleotides read TGTGCCAGCAGCCGCCCTTTACTAGCGGGGGCTCCCTACGAGCAGTACTTC.

The chain employs TRBV6-5 and TRBJ2-7; 7 bases are shared with TRBD1. The germline CDR1 and CDR2 sequences are MNHEY and SVGAGI. Trimming cost V 6 bases and J 2 bases; bases outside gene matches: 7. The length of the CDR3 is 14 residues. CDR3 nucleotides: TGTGCCAGCAGCCCAGGGGGATTCACCTACGAGCAGTACTTC. Translating it yields CASSPGGFTYEQYF.

The V gene is TRBV29-1, the J gene TRBJ1-4; 8 bases fit TRBD1. The junction had 3 bases not matched to a gene; V was cut back by 7 bases and J by 8 bases. Per the germline V gene, CDR1 is SQVTM and CDR2 is ANQGSEA. This CDR3 contains 11 residues. CDR3 protein: CSARTGEKLFF. The CDR3 DNA reads as TGCAGCGCAAGGACAGGGGAAAAACTGTTTTTT.

The chain has TRBV7-2 and TRBJ2-5; 10 bases match TRBD2. Trimming cost V 2 bases and J 5 bases; bases outside gene matches: 8. The CDR3 extends over 16 amino acids. Germline CDR1 is SGHTA and CDR2 is FQGNSA. The CDR3 is CASSLFGLAGAETQYF. For the CDR3, the DNA is TGTGCCAGCAGCTTATTTGGGCTAGCGGGGGCGGAGACCCAGTACTTC.

Comment on this clone: The germline gene is not matched at one end of the junction; a read error may be the cause. This sequence joins TRBV9 and TRBJ2-5; D possibly corresponds to TRBD1 (5 bases). CDR3 length equals 14 residues. Per germline, CDR1 SGDLS and CDR2 YYNGEE. The CDR3 sequence: CASSVAGQGPGKHF. For the CDR3, the DNA is TGTGCCAGCAGCGTAGCTGGCCAGGGTCCAGGGAAGCACTTC.

The table lists this clone with a few counts. The V gene is TRBV6-2 or TRBV6-3, the J gene TRBJ1-5, with 10 bases lining up with TRBD1. Germline lookup yields CDR1 MNHEY and CDR2 SVGEGT. The J segment lost 4 bases and the V segment lost 1 base, leaving 1 base of the junction unmatched. The length of the CDR3 is 15 residues. CDR3 DNA: TGTGCCAGCAGTTACTTGGGACAGGGGAATCAGCCCCAGCATTTT. Its protein is CASSYLGQGNQPQHF.

The sample holds one count of this clone. This chain connects TRBV29-1 to TRBJ2-1; unclear D gene. The length of the CDR3 is 14 residues. CDR1 is SQVTM and CDR2 is ANQGSEA in the germline V gene. Trimming stripped 0 bases from V and 0 bases from J, with 6 bases between. The CDR3 DNA is TGCAGCGTTGAAGAACATACCTCCTACAATGAGCAGTTCTTC. Translated: CSVEEHTSYNEQFF.

The chain carries TRBV5-1 and TRBJ2-7; D not resolved. V was clipped by 2 bases and J by 3 bases, with 9 bases between them. The CDR3 loop spans 13 amino acids. Per the germline V gene, CDR1 is SGHRS and CDR2 is YFSETQ. CDR3 residues: CASSLNRFYEQYF. In DNA, the CDR3 is TGCGCCAGCAGCTTAAACAGATTCTACGAGCAGTACTTC.

This clone was counted between two and nine times. The chain uses TRBV4-1 and TRBJ2-3; a possible D gene is TRBD2 (5 bases). Looked up from germline, CDR1 is MGHRA and CDR2 is YSYEKL. Between the trimmed V and J ends, which lost 7 bases and 5 bases, there was a span of 19 bases. The CDR3 has 15 residues. CDR3 region: CASTLGNSYGDTQYF. The CDR3 coding sequence is TGCGCCAGCACCCTCGGGAACTCCTACGGAGATACGCAGTATTTT.

This sequence joins TRBV5-4 and TRBJ2-1; TRBD2 matches 7 bases. Germline V gene sequence: CDR1 SGHNT, CDR2 YYREEE (reference sequence). Trimming took 0 bases from V and 14 from J; bases not matched to a gene: 8. This CDR3 spans 13 amino acids. CDR3 region: CASSLVPSGDEFF. In DNA, the CDR3 is TGTGCCAGCAGCTTGGTCCCCAGCGGGGATGAGTTCTTC.

The chain uses TRBV5-1 and TRBJ2-5; TRBD1 is a possible D gene (5 bases). The V gene's germline CDR1 is SGHRS and CDR2 YFSETQ. V lost 1 base to trimming and J lost 2 bases, with 9 bases between them. There are 14 residues in the CDR3. This chain's CDR3 is CASSLYPGQETQYF. CDR3 in DNA: TGCGCCAGCAGCTTGTACCCAGGGCAAGAGACCCAGTACTTC.

The V gene is TRBV27, the J gene TRBJ1-1; TRBD1 matches 10 bases. Germline CDR1 MNHEY, CDR2 SMNVEV (reference sequence). V lost 6 bases to trimming and J lost 0 bases; unmatched junction nucleotides: 7. This CDR3 has 16 residues. CDR3 region: CASSARDRGLNTEAFF. CDR3 bases: TGTGCCAGCAGCGCTAGGGACAGGGGATTGAACACTGAAGCTTTCTTT.

The chain joins TRBV5-6 to TRBJ1-4; the match to TRBD1 covers 8 bases. From germline, CDR1 is SGHDT and CDR2 YYEEEE. The trim removed 1 base at V and 8 bases at J, leaving 10 bases unmatched. The CDR3 sequence is 16 residues long. CDR3 loop: CASSLFLGQAREKLFF. As DNA, the CDR3 is TGTGCCAGCAGCTTGTTTTTGGGACAGGCACGGGAAAAACTGTTTTTT.

About this clone itself: One junction end does not reproduce the germline sequence, and a read error may be involved. The J gene is TRBJ1-4, the V gene TRBV7-9, with a possible D match to TRBD1 (6 bases). Germline loops: CDR1 SEHNR, CDR2 FQNEAQ (reference sequence). There are 16 residues in the CDR3. CDR3 sequence (DNA): TGTGCCAGCAGCACCGGGGCACAGGGTTCCAATGGAAAACTGTTTTTT. It yields the protein CASSTGAQGSNGKLFF.

V and J are TRBV20-1 and TRBJ2-2; the D is unclear. Germline V gene data show CDR1 as DFQATT and CDR2 as SNEGSKA (reference sequence). Trimming took 6 bases from V and 6 from J, leaving 8 bases between them. The CDR3 has 11 residues. CDR3 sequence reads: CSAASAGELFF. In nucleotides, the CDR3 is TGCAGTGCCGCGAGCGCCGGGGAGCTGTTTTTT.

This clone showed up just a few times. The chain carries TRBV29-1 and TRBJ1-1, with TRBD1 as a possible D gene (5 bases). V was clipped by 6 bases and J by 3 bases, with 14 bases between them. CDR3 length: 13 residues. Looked up from germline, CDR1 is SQVTM and CDR2 is ANQGSEA. DNA for the CDR3: TGCAGCGTGCAGGGAAATCAGGACACTGAAGCTTTCTTT. Translated, it gives CSVQGNQDTEAFF.

This chain links TRBV19 with TRBJ1-1; D unresolved. The CDR3 totals 16 residues. CDR1 is LNHDA and CDR2 is SQIVND in the germline V gene (reference sequence). V was shortened by 5 bases and J by 5 bases, with 21 bases between the two germline ends. The CDR3 here is CASSLLSDAGFTEAFF. In nucleotides, the CDR3 is TGTGCCAGTAGTTTGTTGTCGGACGCGGGGTTTACTGAAGCTTTCTTT.

The chain couples TRBV27 to TRBJ1-2; D gene unclear. V was pared by 5 bases and J by 0 bases, with 13 bases between. Germline CDR1 and CDR2: MNHEY and SMNVEV (reference sequence). The CDR3 sequence is 15 residues long. CDR3 coding DNA: TGTGCCAGCAGTCCTTACAATGCTGCTAACTATGGCTACACCTTC. Its translation: CASSPYNAANYGYTF.

This chain uses TRBV6-5 with TRBJ1-6; unclear D gene. This CDR3 contains 11 residues. Germline V gives CDR1 MNHEY, CDR2 SVGAGI. The ends were cut back, 8 bases at V and 7 bases at J, with 6 bases in the middle. CDR3 sequence: CASESNSPLHF. The CDR3 DNA is TGTGCCAGCGAGTCCAATTCACCCCTCCACTTT.

The chain employs TRBV19 and TRBJ2-2; D might be TRBD2 (6 bases). V dropped 6 bases and J dropped 4 bases, with 15 bases sitting between them. The germline V gene encodes CDR1 LNHDA and CDR2 SQIVND (reference sequence). There are 15 residues in the CDR3. In DNA, the CDR3 is TGTGCCAGTAGCCTCCGCGGAGGGATCACCGGGGAGCTGTTTTTT. This codes for CASSLRGGITGELFF.

This clone was detected a few times. V gene TRBV18 combines with J gene TRBJ1-2; D is undetermined. Germline CDR1 reads KGHSH; CDR2 reads LQKENI. The CDR3 runs 12 residues. The germline V and J ends were trimmed by 2 bases and 8 bases, with 9 bases remaining between them. Here the CDR3 reads CASSPGEGGYTF. DNA of the CDR3: TGTGCCAGCTCACCAGGTGAGGGAGGCTACACCTTC.